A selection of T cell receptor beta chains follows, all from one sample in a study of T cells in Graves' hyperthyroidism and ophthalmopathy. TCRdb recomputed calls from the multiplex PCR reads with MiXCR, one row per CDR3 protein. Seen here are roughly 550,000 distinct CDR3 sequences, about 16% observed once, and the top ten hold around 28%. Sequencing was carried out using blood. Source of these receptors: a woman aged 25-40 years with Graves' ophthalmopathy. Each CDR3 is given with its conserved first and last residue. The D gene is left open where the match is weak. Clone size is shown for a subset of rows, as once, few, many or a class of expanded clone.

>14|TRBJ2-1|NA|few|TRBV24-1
CATSDPADSPEQFF
TGTGCCACCAGTGATCCGGCGGACAGTCCTGAGCAGTTCTTC
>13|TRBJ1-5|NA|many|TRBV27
CASSLVRNQPQHF
TGTGCCAGCAGTTTAGTCAGAAATCAGCCCCAGCATTTT
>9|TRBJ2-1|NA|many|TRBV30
CASHSEQFF
TGTGCCTCCCATTCGGAGCAGTTCTTC
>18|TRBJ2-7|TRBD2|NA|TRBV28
CASGPFRGLAKSSYEQYF
TGTGCCAGCGGGCCTTTTAGGGGACTAGCGAAATCATCCTACGAGCAGTACTTC
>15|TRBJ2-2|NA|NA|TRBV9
CASSVEGVGTGELFF
TGTGCCAGCAGCGTAGAGGGGGTCGGCACCGGGGAGCTGTTTTTT
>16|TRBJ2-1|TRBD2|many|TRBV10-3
CATIGTSILRGNEQFF
TGTGCCACGATCGGGACTAGCATCCTTAGGGGCAATGAGCAGTTCTTC
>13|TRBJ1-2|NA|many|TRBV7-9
CASSLEGRRGEAF
TGTGCCAGCAGCTTAGAGGGCCGGAGAGGGGAGGCCTTC
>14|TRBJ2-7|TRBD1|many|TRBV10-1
CASSEGTGRYEQYF
TGCGCCAGCAGTGAAGGGACAGGGAGGTACGAGCAGTACTTC
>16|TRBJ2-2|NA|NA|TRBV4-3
CASSPLFGGNTGELFF
TGCGCCAGCAGCCCTCTTTTTGGGGGGAACACCGGGGAGCTGTTTTTT
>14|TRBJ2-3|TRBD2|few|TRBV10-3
CAINGGSGTDTQYF
TGTGCCATCAATGGCGGGAGTGGCACAGATACGCAGTATTTT
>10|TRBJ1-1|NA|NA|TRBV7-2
CASSREKAFF
TGTGCCAGCAGCCGTGAGAAAGCTTTCTTT
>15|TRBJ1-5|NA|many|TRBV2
CASSVTGLSNQPQHF
TGTGCCAGCAGTGTGACGGGACTAAGCAATCAGCCCCAGCATTTT
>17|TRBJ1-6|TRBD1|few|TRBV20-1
CSANTDRGSSYNSPLHF
TGCAGTGCCAATACCGACAGGGGCAGCTCCTATAATTCACCCCTCCACTTT
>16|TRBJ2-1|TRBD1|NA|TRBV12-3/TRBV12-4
CASSLGRDSFYNEQFF
TGTGCCAGCAGTTTAGGCCGGGACAGTTTCTACAATGAGCAGTTCTTC
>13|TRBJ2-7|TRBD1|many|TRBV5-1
CASSKGQGYEQYF
TGCGCCAGCAGCAAGGGACAGGGCTACGAGCAGTACTTC
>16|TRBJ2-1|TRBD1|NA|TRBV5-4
CASSLPGQVLGNEQFF
TGTGCCAGCAGCCTTCCGGGACAGGTTCTGGGCAATGAGCAGTTCTTC
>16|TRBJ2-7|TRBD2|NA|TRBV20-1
CSAPALFRTRGDEQYF
TGCAGTGCTCCCGCCCTATTTAGGACTAGAGGCGACGAGCAGTACTTC
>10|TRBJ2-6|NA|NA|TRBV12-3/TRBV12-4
CASRANVLTF
TGTGCCTCCCGGGCCAACGTCCTGACTTTC
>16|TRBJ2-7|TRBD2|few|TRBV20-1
CSAWTSGRALGEKQYF
TGCAGTGCTTGGACTAGCGGGAGGGCCCTAGGCGAGAAGCAGTACTTC
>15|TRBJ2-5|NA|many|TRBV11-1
CASSPFGQTQETQYF
TGTGCCAGCAGCCCCTTCGGACAGACTCAAGAGACCCAGTACTTC
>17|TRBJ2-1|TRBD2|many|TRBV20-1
CSARVLAGVTSYNEQFF
TGCAGTGCTAGAGTCCTAGCGGGAGTAACCTCCTACAATGAGCAGTTCTTC
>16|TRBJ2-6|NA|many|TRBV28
CASIGLGISGANVLTF
TGTGCCAGTATCGGCTTGGGGATCTCTGGGGCCAACGTCCTGACTTTC
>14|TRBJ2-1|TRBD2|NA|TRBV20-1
CSASSLAGTNEQFF
TGCAGTGCTAGTTCCCTAGCGGGAACCAATGAGCAGTTCTTC
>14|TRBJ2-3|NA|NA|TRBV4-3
CASSQAPPADTQYF
TGCGCCAGCAGCCAAGCGCCCCCTGCAGATACGCAGTATTTT
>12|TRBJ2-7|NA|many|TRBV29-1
CSAGRDTYEQYF
TGCAGCGCCGGACGCGACACCTACGAGCAGTACTTC
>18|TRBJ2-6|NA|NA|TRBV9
CASSVGGRLLSGANVLTF
TGTGCCAGCAGCGTGGGGGGACGTTTGCTCTCTGGGGCCAACGTCCTGACTTTC
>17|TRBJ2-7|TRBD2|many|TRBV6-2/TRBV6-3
CASSYSRLAGDFYEQYF
TGTGCCAGCAGTTACTCGAGACTAGCGGGAGACTTCTACGAGCAGTACTTC
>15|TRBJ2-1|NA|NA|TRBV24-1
CATSDSRSSYNEQFF
TGTGCCACCAGTGATTCAAGGAGTTCCTACAATGAGCAGTTCTTC
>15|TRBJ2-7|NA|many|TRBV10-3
CAISETGDGSYEQYF
TGTGCCATCAGTGAGACGGGAGACGGGTCCTACGAGCAGTACTTC
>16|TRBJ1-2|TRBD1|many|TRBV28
CASSSQGQGTNYGYTF
TGTGCCAGCAGCTCTCAGGGACAGGGAACTAACTATGGCTACACCTTC
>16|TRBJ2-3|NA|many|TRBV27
CASTPAGLANTDTQYF
TGTGCCAGCACCCCCGCGGGACTCGCAAACACAGATACGCAGTATTTT
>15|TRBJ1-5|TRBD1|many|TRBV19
CASTHDRGKGQPQHF
TGTGCCAGTACCCACGACAGGGGGAAAGGGCAGCCCCAGCATTTT
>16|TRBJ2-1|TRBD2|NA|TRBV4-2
CASRASGIGAYNEQFF
TGTGCCAGCAGGGCTAGCGGGATTGGGGCCTACAATGAGCAGTTCTTC
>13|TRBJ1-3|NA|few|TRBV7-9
CASISISGNTIYF
TGTGCCAGCATCTCTATCTCTGGAAACACCATATATTTT
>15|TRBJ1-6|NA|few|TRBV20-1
CSARRGRRYNSPLHF
TGCAGTGCTAGACGAGGACGGAGATATAATTCACCCCTCCACTTT
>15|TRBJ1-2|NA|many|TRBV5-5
CASSLSVGRNYGYTF
TGTGCCAGCAGCTTGTCTGTGGGGCGGAACTATGGCTACACCTTC
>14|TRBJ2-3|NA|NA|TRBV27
CASSLLGLGDTQYF
TGTGCCAGCAGTTTGTTGGGTTTGGGAGATACGCAGTATTTT
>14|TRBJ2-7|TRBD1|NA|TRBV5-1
CASSWTGGWDEQYF
TGCGCCAGCAGCTGGACAGGAGGTTGGGACGAGCAGTACTTC
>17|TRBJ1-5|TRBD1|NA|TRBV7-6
CASSLGPGTGVNQPQHF
TGTGCCAGCAGCTTAGGGCCCGGGACAGGGGTAAATCAGCCCCAGCATTTT
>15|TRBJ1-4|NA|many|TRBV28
CASSLPDQEREKLFF
TGTGCCAGCAGTTTACCTGACCAGGAGCGTGAAAAACTGTTTTTT
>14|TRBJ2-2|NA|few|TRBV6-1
CASGKGGDTGELFF
TGTGCCAGCGGAAAAGGCGGGGACACCGGGGAGCTGTTTTTT
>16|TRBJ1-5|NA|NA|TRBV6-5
CASSYPKRRANQPQHF
TGTGCCAGCAGTTACCCGAAGAGGAGGGCTAATCAGCCCCAGCATTTT
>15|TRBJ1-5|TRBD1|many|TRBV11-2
CASSLRTGSNQPQHF
TGTGCCAGCAGCTTACGGACAGGTAGCAATCAGCCCCAGCATTTT
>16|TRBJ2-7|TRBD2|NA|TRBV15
CATSRDPPSGRYEQYF
TGTGCCACCAGCAGAGACCCCCCTAGCGGGAGGTACGAGCAGTACTTC
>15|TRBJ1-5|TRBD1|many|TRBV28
CASRPGTVSNQPQHF
TGTGCCAGCCGACCCGGGACAGTTAGCAATCAGCCCCAGCATTTT
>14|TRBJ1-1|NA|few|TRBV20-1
CSASGRMMNTEAFF
TGCAGTGCTAGCGGGCGTATGATGAACACTGAAGCTTTCTTT
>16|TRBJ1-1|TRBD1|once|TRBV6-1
CASSTQTGGWNTEAFF
TGTGCCAGCAGTACCCAGACAGGGGGCTGGAACACTGAAGCTTTCTTT
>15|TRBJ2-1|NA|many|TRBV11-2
CASSLASRSYNEQFF
TGTGCCAGCAGCTTAGCATCTCGCTCCTACAATGAGCAGTTCTTC
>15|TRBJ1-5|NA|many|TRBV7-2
CASSVQGPSNQPQHF
TGTGCCAGCAGCGTCCAGGGGCCGAGCAATCAGCCCCAGCATTTT
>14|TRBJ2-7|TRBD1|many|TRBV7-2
CASSLTRDSYEQYF
TGTGCCAGCAGCTTAACCCGGGACAGCTACGAGCAGTACTTC
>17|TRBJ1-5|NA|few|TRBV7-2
CASSFGQTSYSNQPQHF
TGTGCCAGCAGCTTCGGACAGACCAGTTATAGCAATCAGCCCCAGCATTTT
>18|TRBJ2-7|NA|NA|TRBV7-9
CASSLGGLKADPSYEQYF
TGTGCCAGCAGCTTAGGTGGGCTCAAGGCCGACCCCTCTTACGAGCAGTACTTC
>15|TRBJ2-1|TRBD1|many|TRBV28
CASSLGGQGAYEQFF
TGTGCCAGCAGTTTAGGAGGACAGGGGGCATATGAGCAGTTCTTC
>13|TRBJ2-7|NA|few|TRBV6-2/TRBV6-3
CASSYSSADEQYF
TGTGCCAGCAGTTACTCGTCGGCGGACGAGCAGTACTTC